The present entry profiles one T cell receptor (beta chain) with its context. How the authors handled the data: How many nucleated cells were present was estimated from reference gene primer amplification. Assay: immunoSEQ multiplex PCR; the TCRdb copy retains only in-frame clones and omits some. V, J and clone size reflect that table, while D and trimming were determined from the DNA. This table has approximately 360,000 clones, roughly 90% appearing once. These data are taken from a study of blood T cell repertoires in COVID-19. About the study: Sites in the United States, Italy and Spain provided acute and convalescent COVID-19 samples.

The source of this sequence is a woman aged 25 to 39 with acute COVID-19. The material sequenced was PBMCs or T cells enriched from blood (not recorded which).

The CDR3, as DNA: TGTGCCAGCAGCGTAGCAGGGACTTCTGGCACTGAAGCTTTCTTT. Its protein is CASSVAGTSGTEAFF. The chain joins TRBV9 to TRBJ1-1; a possible D gene is TRBD1 (5 bases). The CDR3 length is 15 residues. Germline lookup yields CDR1 SGDLS and CDR2 YYNGEE. The V end was cut by 0 bases, the J end by 4 bases, with 13 bases between. The variable domain in full, completed from reference TRBV9 and TRBJ1-1, reads DSGVTQTPKHLITATGQRVTLRCSPRSGDLSVYWYQQSLDQGLQFLIQYYNGEERAKGNILERFSAQQFPDLHSELNLSSLELGDSALYFCASSVAGTSGTEAFFGQGTRLTVV.